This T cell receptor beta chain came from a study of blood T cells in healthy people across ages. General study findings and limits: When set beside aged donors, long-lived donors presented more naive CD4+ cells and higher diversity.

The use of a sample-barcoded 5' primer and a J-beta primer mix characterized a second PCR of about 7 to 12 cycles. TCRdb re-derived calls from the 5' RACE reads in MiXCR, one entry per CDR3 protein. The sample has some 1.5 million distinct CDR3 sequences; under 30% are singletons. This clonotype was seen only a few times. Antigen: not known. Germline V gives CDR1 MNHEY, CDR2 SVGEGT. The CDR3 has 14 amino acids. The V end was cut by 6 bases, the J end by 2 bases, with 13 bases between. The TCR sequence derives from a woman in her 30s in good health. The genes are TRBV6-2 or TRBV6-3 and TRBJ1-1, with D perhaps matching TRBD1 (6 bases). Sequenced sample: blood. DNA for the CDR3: TGTGCCAGCAGCCGCATCAGGGGCAACACTGAAGCTTTCTTT. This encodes CASSRIRGNTEAFF.